A single sample gave rise to the 4 T cell receptor beta chains below, sequenced in a study of patients and donors after allogeneic stem cell transplantation. Using its own MiXCR run on the RT-PCR reads, TCRdb lists one record per CDR3 protein. Found here are tens of thousands of distinct CDR3 sequences, about 31% of them singletons; the top ten hold around 72%. The material sequenced was blood, either unsorted or a sorted T cell fraction (not recorded which). The receptors originated from a human donor who was either an allogeneic HSCT recipient or a stem cell or donor lymphocyte infusion donor (not recorded which). It is not recorded whose cells these are; they may come from a transplant donor.

This chain joins TRBV7-3 and TRBJ1-6; no clear D. CDR1 and CDR2 from the germline V gene are SGHTA and FQGTGA. There are 14 residues in the CDR3. V was cut by 3 bases and J by 7 bases, with 10 bases left in between. The CDR3: CASSLVGWNSPLHF. The CDR3, as DNA: TGTGCCAGCAGCTTGGTTGGGTGGAATTCACCCCTCCACTTT.

The chain couples TRBV21-1 to TRBJ1-2; the table's D call, TRBD1, was not checked against the DNA. TRBV21-1 is an annotated pseudogene. The CDR3 is made up of 11 amino acids. The chain's CDR3 is CASSVTGGYTF. The CDR3 DNA sequence: TGTGCCAGCAGCGTAACAGGGGGCTACACCTTC.

This chain connects TRBV5-1 to TRBJ1-1, with unresolved D. The CDR3 runs to 11 residues. Between the trimmed V and J ends, which lost 2 bases and 4 bases, there was a span of 3 bases. Looked up from germline, CDR1 is SGHRS and CDR2 is YFSETQ. Here the CDR3 DNA reads TGCGCCAGCAGCTTCGGCACTGAAGCTTTCTTT. This codes for CASSFGTEAFF. The full variable domain, rest sourced from reference TRBV5-1 and TRBJ1-1, is KAGVTQTPRYLIKTRGQQVTLSCSPISGHRSVSWYQQTPGQGLQFLFEYFSETQRNKGNFPGRFSGRQFSNSRSEMNVSTLELGDSALYLCASSFGTEAFFGQGTRLTVV.

A few counts support this clonotype. The V gene is TRBV4-1, the J gene TRBJ2-3, with D uncertain. The CDR3 loop spans 12 amino acids. The ends were cut back, 4 bases at V and 2 bases at J, with 4 bases in the middle. CDR1 and CDR2 from the germline V gene are MGHRA and YSYEKL. This chain's CDR3 is CASSPHTDTQYF. The CDR3 nucleotides are TGCGCCAGCAGCCCCCACACAGATACGCAGTATTTT.